Sequencing of this T cell receptor beta chain was carried out in a study of OX40 agonist ivuxolimab in advanced cancers. About the study as a whole: Ivuxolimab was an agonistic, fully human IgG2 monoclonal antibody directed against OX40 (CD134), a costimulatory receptor. Three dose-escalation patients achieved partial responses, one with hepatocellular carcinoma and two with cutaneous melanoma. The dose-escalation cohort was roughly 83% male with a mean age of around 62 years, ranging from roughly 20 to 80. Intravenous ivuxolimab was administered to patients every 2 weeks at six dose levels: 0.01, 0.1, 0.3, 1.5, 3 and 10 mg/kg. Of the approximately 50 dose-escalation patients, hepatocellular carcinoma was present in approximately 20, melanoma in about 15, renal cell carcinoma in 9 and head and neck cancer in 9. The paper covers the monotherapy dose-escalation part of the phase I ivuxolimab trial, which included N of about 50 patients. Patients were allowed to have had prior anti-PD-1, anti-PD-L1 or anti-CTLA-4 therapy, and about 40% of the dose-escalation patients had been treated with checkpoint inhibitors. The purpose of peripheral TCRbeta sequencing was to test whether ivuxolimab changed TCR sequence diversity and led to clonal T-cell expansion.

Genomic DNA was isolated from the sorted cells so that the TCRbeta CDR3 region could be sequenced. The immunoSEQ Assay was used to sequence the TCRbeta CDR3 regions. Not all clones reach the TCRdb copy of this immuneACCESS table, which keeps in-frame sequences only. Checked studies attribute under half of the gap to unresolved V genes and leave the rest unexplained. Within this sample are roughly 58,000 clones, with around 88% of them counted one time only. 0.7% to 0.9% of the sample is held by the ten biggest clonotypes. Findings and caveats that apply to the study as a whole: In the 0.1-3.0 mg/kg groups, partial responders were among the patients with the lowest normalized peripheral clonal expansion, particularly in CD8+ T cells. Clonal expansion of both CD4+ and CD8+ blood T cells was observed from baseline to week 6 at doses 0.1 to 3.0 mg/kg. Low levels of normalized T-cell clonal expansion were also shown by some nonresponding patients. After ivuxolimab, more expanded clones were found on average in CD8+ T cells than in CD4+ T cells. Antigen specificity was not determined for the clonally expanded peripheral T cells.

The trial excluded patients who had a history of autoimmune disease or were on systemic immunosuppression. Peripheral blood for TCR sequencing was collected from all dose cohorts at baseline, on cycle 4 day 1, and on cycle 7 day 1. The samples were taken from a phase I, first-in-human, multicenter, open-label dose-escalation trial of ivuxolimab. Adults with locally advanced or metastatic melanoma, renal cell carcinoma, hepatocellular carcinoma or head and neck squamous cell carcinoma were enrolled in the trial. CD4+ and CD8+ T cells were sorted separately from peripheral blood before TCR sequencing. The V and J ends are trimmed by 2 bases and 4 bases, leaving 6 bases between them. The germline V gene sets CDR1 to MNHNS and CDR2 to SASEGT. The CDR3 runs 12 amino acids, cysteine and phenylalanine included. Just CDR3 DNA is preserved here, 36 bases in frame from base 1. Of note for this clone: This clone's antigen is unknown. No much larger clonotype is one base removed from it; base qualities were not supplied.

The receptor comes from an adult with an advanced solid tumor such as melanoma, head and neck, liver or kidney cancer. The sample consisted of CD4+ or CD8+ T cells sorted from blood, taken in a trial of the OX40 agonist ivuxolimab. The chain is assembled from TRBV6-1 and TRBJ2-7, with the D segment identity uncertain. The DNA sequence reads TGTGCCAGCAGTGAATCGGGTTACGAGCAGTACTTC. It is translated as CASSESGYEQYF.